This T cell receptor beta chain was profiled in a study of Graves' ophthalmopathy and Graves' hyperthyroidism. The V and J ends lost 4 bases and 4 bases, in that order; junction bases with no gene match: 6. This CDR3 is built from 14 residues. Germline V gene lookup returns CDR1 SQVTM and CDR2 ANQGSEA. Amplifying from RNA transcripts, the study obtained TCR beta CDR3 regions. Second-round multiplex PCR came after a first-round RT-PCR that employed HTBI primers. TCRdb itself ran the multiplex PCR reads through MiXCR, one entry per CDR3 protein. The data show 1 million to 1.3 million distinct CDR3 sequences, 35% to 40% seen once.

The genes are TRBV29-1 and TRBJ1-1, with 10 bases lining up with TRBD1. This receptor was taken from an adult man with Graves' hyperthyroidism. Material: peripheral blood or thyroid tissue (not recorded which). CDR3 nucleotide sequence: TGCAGCGTTGTACTCGGACAGGGGGGCACTGAAGCTTTCTTT. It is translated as CSVVLGQGGTEAFF.